This T cell receptor beta chain was sequenced for a study of identifying expanded T cells in peripheral blood. Overall study results and limits: Variance in clone template counts between approximately two-week samples significantly increased with total template count across all healthy donors. Technical replicates showed approximately 1.2 changed clones; two weeks 15 to 20; four weeks 19.

V was clipped by 5 bases and J by 2 bases; unmatched bases: 7. Per the germline V gene, CDR1 is SGHTA and CDR2 is FQGNSA. This CDR3 has 15 amino acids. Generated by immunoSEQ multiplex PCR, the TCRdb table keeps only in-frame clones and is missing some. The table has about 85,000 clones, around nine tenths seen once. No infections or other immune events were documented during collection. About this clone itself: What it binds is not known.

The chain has TRBV7-2 and TRBJ1-2; 8 bases fit TRBD1. The sample consisted of blood. The receptor's source is a person aged 18 to 70 in good health. In DNA form, the CDR3 reads TGTGCCAGCAGCCCCACAGGGGGAAGGAACTATGGCTACACCTTC. This translates into CASSPTGGRNYGYTF.